What follows describes a single TCR beta chain. Sequenced by immunoSEQ multiplex PCR; TCRdb stores in-frame clones only, minus some. Of some 87,000 clones listed, nearly 95% are singletons. Looked up from germline, CDR1 is SGHRS and CDR2 is YFSETQ. This CDR3 spans 14 amino acids. The V end lost 0 bases, the J end lost 0 bases, and 6 bases lay between the germline ends. These data belong to a study of T cell changes during pregnancy in multiple sclerosis. The chain employs TRBV5-1 and TRBJ1-1; no clear D. The sequenced sample was peripheral blood, obtained in the second trimester of pregnancy. The origin of this receptor is a female donor with multiple sclerosis, enrolled in a pregnancy study. In nucleotides, the CDR3 is TGCGCCAGCAGCTTGGACAGAATGAACACTGAAGCTTTCTTT. Translated, it gives CASSLDRMNTEAFF.